This T cell receptor (beta chain) was sequenced in a study of identical twins. TCRdb reprocessed the 5' RACE reads via MiXCR and lists one record per CDR3 protein. Altogether 520,000 or so distinct CDR3 sequences are present, around 20% being singletons, with the ten largest covering 0.91%. V lost 2 bases and J lost 3, with 14 bases in between. This CDR3 region has 15 residues. Germline CDR1 is SGHTA and CDR2 is FQGTGA. These data are also associated with another study on T cells expressing NK-cell markers.

V and J are TRBV7-3 and TRBJ2-7; no clear D gene. This TCR was sampled from a woman between 18 and 30 years old in good health. The specimen was CD4+ T cells sorted from blood. CDR3 region: CASSLVNGAGYEQYF. CDR3 in DNA: TGTGCCAGCAGCTTAGTCAATGGAGCCGGCTACGAGCAGTACTTC.